This TCR beta chain was documented in a study of beta chain features in type 1 diabetes. The study's findings and limits: A cDNA-based sequencing approach could over-represent cells with high TCR expression. There were fewer insertions and more deletions at the VDJ junctions of type 1 diabetes patients. People with Type 1 diabetes carried modestly yet significantly shorter TCRB CDR3s in all four CD4+ subsets.

A heparinised blood draw that averaged about 100 mL was obtained once from each donor. This clone has just a few counts. The antigen is unknown. TCRB transcripts that were expressed got sequenced, as all of the isolated RNA had been reverse transcribed. Clones were sequenced by immunoSEQ multiplex PCR, and TCRdb holds only the in-frame ones, with some missing. Of roughly 310,000 clones detected, approximately 11% appear once; the ten largest clones hold just over 0.015%. Material for sequencing was naive CD4+ T cells from blood. The origin of this receptor is a woman aged 25 to 39 in good health.

CDR3 sequence reads: CASSLGQGASNEQFF. As DNA, the CDR3 is TGTGCCAGCAGCTTAGGGCAGGGGGCAAGCAATGAGCAGTTCTTC. V usage is TRBV7-6 and J usage is TRBJ2-1; 8 positions agree with TRBD1. V dropped 1 base and J dropped 6; count of bases not matched to a gene: 5. There are 15 residues in the CDR3. Germline V gene lookup returns CDR1 SGHVS and CDR2 FNYEAQ.